Following are 30 T cell receptor beta chains from one sample sequenced in a study of shared clonotypes between healthy human individuals. Method: immunoSEQ multiplex PCR; TCRdb's copy keeps in-frame clones and lacks some. Counted here are 2 million to 2.5 million clones, 85% to 95% occurring once; the ten biggest clones make up 0.3% to 0.4%. Material: naive CD4+ T cells from PBMCs. The subset was: CD45RA+ positively selected. The receptors originated from a man younger than 35 in good health. Some clones in this sample may be carry-over from other donors' samples.

The rearrangement joins TRBV28 to TRBJ1-2, with a tentative D call TRBD1 (5 bases). V was clipped by 11 bases and J by 7 bases, with 11 bases between them. Germline loops: CDR1 MDHEN, CDR2 SYDVKM. The CDR3 contains 10 residues. CDR3 bases: TGTGCCGTCTCGGGGGTTGGCTACACCTTC. Translated, it gives CAVSGVGYTF.

The V call is TRBV6-5, the J call TRBJ2-2, with D perhaps matching TRBD2 (5 bases). The CDR3 sequence is 15 residues long. Germline V gives CDR1 MNHEY, CDR2 SVGAGI. Trimming took off 0 bases at V and 7 bases at J, with 12 bases between the two ends. For the CDR3, the DNA is TGTGCCAGCAGTTACTCGGCCGCGGGCGGCGGGGAGCTGTTTTTT. As protein: CASSYSAAGGGELFF.

The V call is TRBV5-6, the J call TRBJ2-5, with 7 bases that match TRBD1. Losses at the gene ends were 0 bases for V and 4 bases for J; bases not matched to a gene: 12. The germline V gene encodes CDR1 SGHDT and CDR2 YYEEEE. CDR3 length: 17 amino acids. CDR3 nucleotide sequence: TGTGCCAGCAGCTTGGGTGGGGCAGGGGGACGCGGAGAGACCCAGTACTTC. Residues: CASSLGGAGGRGETQYF. Filled out from reference TRBV5-6 and TRBJ2-5, the complete variable domain reads DAGVTQSPTHLIKTRGQQVTLRCSPKSGHDTVSWYQQALGQGPQFIFQYYEEEERQRGNFPDRFSGHQFPNYSSELNVNALLLGDSALYLCASSLGGAGGRGETQYFGPGTRLLVL.

This chain joins TRBV28 and TRBJ1-3; D not resolved. The CDR3 extends over 16 amino acids. V dropped 1 base and J dropped 0 bases, with 10 bases sitting between them. Germline V CDR1 and CDR2: MDHEN, SYDVKM. DNA of the CDR3: TGTGCCAGCAGTTTATACCAGTTCTCCTCTGGAAACACCATATATTTT. It is translated as CASSLYQFSSGNTIYF.

This clone was observed a single time. The chain is built from TRBV19 and TRBJ1-1, with D possibly being TRBD1 (5 bases). This CDR3 is 13 amino acids long. Looked up from germline, CDR1 is LNHDA and CDR2 is SQIVND (reference sequence). Deletions cut 5 bases from V and 4 bases from J, with 11 bases between. This chain's CDR3 is CASSRGERTEAFF. The CDR3 coding sequence is TGTGCCAGTAGTCGGGGGGAGCGCACTGAAGCTTTCTTT.

The gene calls are TRBV27 and TRBJ1-2, with D unresolved. V was cut by 3 bases and J by 0 bases, with 5 bases left in between. Germline CDR1 MNHEY, CDR2 SMNVEV (reference sequence). The CDR3 loop spans 13 amino acids. DNA for the CDR3: TGTGCCAGCAGTTTGGACCCTAACTATGGCTACACCTTC. Translating gives CASSLDPNYGYTF.

The sample holds one count of this clone. The gene calls are TRBV18 and TRBJ2-1, with 9 bases that match TRBD2. With V trimmed by 0 bases and J by 8 bases, 11 bases remained unmatched. The CDR3 spans 17 residues. CDR1 KGHSH and CDR2 LQKENI come from the germline V gene. CDR3 nucleotide sequence: TGTGCCAGCTCACCACCGCTGACTAGCGGTTCTTGGCATGAGCAGTTCTTC. Translating it yields CASSPPLTSGSWHEQFF. The full variable domain, with the rest looked up from reference TRBV18 and TRBJ2-1, is NAGVMQNPRHLVRRRGQEARLRCSPMKGHSHVYWYRQLPEEGLKFMVYLQKENIIDESGMPKERFSAEFPKEGPSILRIQQVVRGDSAAYFCASSPPLTSGSWHEQFFGPGTRLTVL.

V usage is TRBV29-1 and J usage is TRBJ2-5, with 10 bases fitting TRBD1. The CDR3 is 15 amino acids. The J segment lost 4 bases and the V segment lost 4 bases, leaving 9 bases of the junction unmatched. Germline V lookup: CDR1 SQVTM, CDR2 ANQGSEA. CDR3 bases: TGCAGCGTTGCCCAGGGACAGGGGCTGGGAGAGACCCAGTACTTC. This codes for CSVAQGQGLGETQYF.

The rearrangement uses TRBV5-6 and TRBJ2-2; the D is unclear. V lost 4 bases, J lost 3 bases, and 16 bases lay in between. The CDR3 loop spans 16 amino acids. Germline V gene lookup returns CDR1 SGHDT and CDR2 YYEEEE. In DNA, the CDR3 is TGTGCCAGCAGCCGAGGTCTTCGCGGTTACACCGGGGAGCTGTTTTTT. This gives the protein CASSRGLRGYTGELFF.

For this clone: The sample contains more than one DNA sequence encoding this CDR3. The CDR3 spells CASRVLNTEAFF. The CDR3 DNA reads as TGTGCCAGCAGGGTATTGAACACTGAAGCTTTCTTT. The J gene is TRBJ1-1, the V gene TRBV28, with D unresolved. The V gene lost 6 bases and the J gene lost 0 bases, with 5 bases spanning the gap. Germline assignment: CDR1 MDHEN and CDR2 SYDVKM. The CDR3 length is 12 residues.

The chain uses TRBV28 and TRBJ2-1, with 14 bases aligning to TRBD2. Germline CDR1 reads MDHEN; CDR2 reads SYDVKM. V lost 5 bases and J lost 8; bases outside the gene matches: 8. There are 16 residues in the CDR3. CDR3 coding DNA: TGTGCCAGCAGTGCGGCGGGACTAGCGGGGGTGGATGAGCAGTTCTTC. Residues: CASSAAGLAGVDEQFF.

This rearrangement joins TRBV2 to TRBJ1-5; D is ambiguous. Germline V CDR1 and CDR2: SNHLY, FYNNEI. The V gene lost 3 bases and the J gene lost 1 base, with 7 bases spanning the gap. The CDR3 loop spans 14 amino acids. CDR3 amino acids: CASSESPSNQPQHF. The CDR3 nucleotides are TGTGCCAGCAGTGAGTCACCGAGCAATCAGCCCCAGCATTTT.

The CDR3 sequence is CASSQKGNLEQFF. The CDR3 DNA follows: TGCGCCAGCAGTCAAAAGGGCAACTTGGAGCAGTTCTTC. The J gene is TRBJ2-1, the V gene TRBV23-1; D unclear. TRBV23-1 belongs to the ORF category, with a function that is uncertain. With 2 bases removed from V and 10 bases from J, the gap between germline ends came to 12 bases. This CDR3 spans 13 amino acids.

The chain couples TRBV18 to TRBJ1-2; 8 bases map to TRBD1. This CDR3 has 14 residues. In germline, CDR1 is KGHSH, CDR2 LQKENI. The V segment lost 6 bases and the J segment 4 bases; nucleotides outside the gene matches: 7. Written as DNA, the CDR3 is TGTGCCAGCTCTCCAGGGGGACAGGTCTATGGCTACACCTTC. Amino acid sequence: CASSPGGQVYGYTF.

J is TRBJ2-5 and V is TRBV5-1; D is ambiguous. CDR1 and CDR2 (germline): SGHRS, YFSETQ. This CDR3 is 15 amino acids long. Trimming removed 0 bases at V and 5 bases at J, with 14 bases between. This CDR3 reads CASSLAPLDGETQYF. CDR3 DNA: TGCGCCAGCAGCTTGGCGCCGCTGGACGGGGAGACCCAGTACTTC.

The CDR3 sequence: CASSFRDPSYNEQFF. CDR3 coding DNA: TGTGCCAGCAGCTTCAGGGACCCTTCCTACAATGAGCAGTTCTTC. V usage is TRBV7-2 and J usage is TRBJ2-1; tentatively, D is TRBD1 or TRBD2 (5 bases each). CDR3 length equals 15 residues. V gave up 3 bases and J gave up 1 base, with 10 bases separating them. Per germline, CDR1 SGHTA and CDR2 FQGNSA.

The V call is TRBV11-2, the J call TRBJ2-7; the D gene is possibly TRBD1 (6 bases). Germline-derived CDR1 and CDR2 are SGHAT and FQNNGV. CDR3 length: 13 amino acids. V lost 5 bases and J lost 6, with 14 bases in between. CDR3 protein: CASSRLDSREQYF. CDR3 sequence (DNA): TGTGCCAGCAGCCGTTTGGACAGCCGCGAGCAGTACTTC.

The V and J genes are TRBV21-1 and TRBJ1-3. TRBV21-1 is a pseudogene. The CDR3 has 16 residues. The CDR3 protein is CASSGGAGTSGNTIYF. DNA for the CDR3: TGTGCCAGCAGCGGGGGGGCAGGGACCTCTGGAAACACCATATATTTT.

The chain carries TRBV7-3 and TRBJ2-5, with D possibly TRBD2 on 5 matching bases. The CDR3 covers 14 residues. CDR1 and CDR2 from the germline V gene are SGHTA and FQGTGA. V shed 0 bases and J shed 2 bases, with 7 bases lying between them. The CDR3 reads CASSLTGSQETQYF. CDR3 DNA sequence: TGTGCCAGCAGCTTAACGGGGAGTCAAGAGACCCAGTACTTC.

The V gene is TRBV6-1, the J gene TRBJ2-7, with D perhaps TRBD1 or TRBD2 (5 bases each). V was clipped by 8 bases and J by 3 bases, with 20 bases between them. The germline gives CDR1 MNHNS, CDR2 SASEGT. The CDR3 covers 15 residues. CDR3 loop: CASRSGRDGHYEQYF. The CDR3, as DNA: TGTGCCAGCCGATCCGGACGGGACGGACACTACGAGCAGTACTTC.

The chain is built from TRBV28 and TRBJ1-5; D unresolved. The V gene's germline CDR1 is MDHEN and CDR2 SYDVKM. V was trimmed by 2 bases and J by 4 bases, leaving 15 bases between them. The CDR3 spans 16 residues. As DNA, the CDR3 is TGTGCCAGCAGTTTAGGAGGTGGGATCGGAAATCAGCCCCAGCATTTT. Its translation: CASSLGGGIGNQPQHF.

The chain uses TRBV5-1 and TRBJ2-3, with 8 bases identical to TRBD2. The CDR3 extends over 15 amino acids. Germline V lookup: CDR1 SGHRS, CDR2 YFSETQ. After removal of 4 bases from V and 3 bases from J, the junction contained 7 bases not matched to a gene. The CDR3 DNA reads TGCGCCAGCAGCGTTGCTAGCGGGCCGACAGATACGCAGTATTTT. The encoded protein is CASSVASGPTDTQYF.

J is TRBJ1-6 and V is TRBV28, with 10 positions matching TRBD1. Per the germline V gene, CDR1 is MDHEN and CDR2 is SYDVKM. The V and J ends lost 6 bases and 6 bases, in that order; junction bases with no gene match: 17. The CDR3 contains 19 residues. Written as DNA, the CDR3 is TGTGCCAGCAGCTTGGGACAGGGGCGTTTCAGGGTCGGTAATTCACCCCTCCACTTT. Protein product: CASSLGQGRFRVGNSPLHF.

The chain employs TRBV19 and TRBJ2-7; 8 bases match TRBD2. Germline CDR1 and CDR2: LNHDA and SQIVND (reference sequence). The CDR3 is 13 amino acids. The V segment lost 11 bases and the J segment 4 bases; nucleotides outside the gene matches: 10. The CDR3 reads CACGGPFGYEQYF. For the CDR3, the DNA is TGTGCCTGCGGGGGGCCCTTTGGTTACGAGCAGTACTTC.

This chain connects TRBV11-2 to TRBJ1-3; D might be TRBD1 (5 bases). The germline V gene encodes CDR1 SGHAT and CDR2 FQNNGV. CDR3 size: 18 residues. The V end was cut by 1 base, the J end by 0 bases, with 16 bases between. The chain's CDR3 is CASSLVVGTQSSGNTIYF. Written as DNA, the CDR3 is TGTGCCAGCAGCTTAGTGGTGGGGACCCAGAGCTCTGGAAACACCATATATTTT.

This clone occurred once. The V call is TRBV7-2, the J call TRBJ2-1, with 8 positions matching TRBD1. There are 15 residues in the CDR3. Germline V gives CDR1 SGHTA, CDR2 FQGNSA. Germline trimming cut 5 bases from V and 4 bases from J; bases unmatched to any gene: 7. CDR3 DNA: TGTGCCAGCAGCATCACCGGGACAGGTTACAATGAGCAGTTCTTC. Its translation is CASSITGTGYNEQFF. Combining the CDR3 with reference TRBV7-2 and TRBJ2-1 gives the whole variable domain GAGVSQSPSNKVTEKGKDVELRCDPISGHTALYWYRQSLGQGLEFLIYFQGNSAPDKSGLPSDRFSAERTGGSVSTLTIQRTQQEDSAVYLCASSITGTGYNEQFFGPGTRLTVL.

The chain has TRBV19 and TRBJ2-5, with TRBD1 matching over 10 bases. Germline loops: CDR1 LNHDA, CDR2 SQIVND (reference sequence). The CDR3 covers 12 residues. Losses at the gene ends were 8 bases for V and 5 bases for J; bases not matched to a gene: 2. CDR3 region: CASGDRGETQYF. The CDR3 DNA reads TGTGCCAGTGGGGACAGGGGTGAGACCCAGTACTTC.

The sample holds one count of this clone. The chain combines TRBV7-9 with TRBJ2-7; perhaps D is TRBD1 or TRBD2 (5 bases each). Germline assignment: CDR1 SEHNR and CDR2 FQNEAQ (reference sequence). The CDR3 sequence is 17 residues long. The germline V and J ends were trimmed by 1 base and 0 bases, with 16 bases remaining between them. CDR3 region: CASSLGRKDKSSYEQYF. In DNA form, the CDR3 reads TGTGCCAGCAGCTTAGGGAGGAAGGACAAGAGCTCCTACGAGCAGTACTTC. The variable domain in full, completed from reference TRBV7-9 and TRBJ2-7, reads DTGVSQNPRHKITKRGQNVTFRCDPISEHNRLYWYRQTLGQGPEFLTYFQNEAQLEKSRLLSDRFSAERPKGSFSTLEIQRTEQGDSAMYLCASSLGRKDKSSYEQYFGPGTRLTVT.

The V and J genes are TRBV6-5 and TRBJ2-7; 10 bases align to TRBD1. Losses at the gene ends were 6 bases for V and 4 bases for J; bases not matched to a gene: 6. The V gene's germline CDR1 is MNHEY and CDR2 SVGAGI. The CDR3 totals 14 residues. CDR3 protein: CASSRDRGRYEQYF. Here the CDR3 DNA reads TGTGCCAGCAGCCGCGACAGGGGGCGGTACGAGCAGTACTTC.

The chain is built from TRBV6-4 and TRBJ2-7, with D tentatively TRBD2 (7 bases). Germline assignment: CDR1 MRHNA and CDR2 SNTAGT. The CDR3 extends over 13 amino acids. Trimming removed 0 bases at V and 8 bases at J, with 11 bases between. CDR3 DNA sequence: TGTGCCAGCAGTGACTCGATGGGGGGGCAGCAGTACTTC. Its translation is CASSDSMGGQQYF.